Below, 32 T cell receptor beta chains from the same sample are listed, as sequenced in a study of blood T cell repertoires in COVID-19. TCRdb's copy holds only in-frame clones and misses some; the assay was immunoSEQ multiplex PCR. The table has roughly 250,000 clones, about 89% seen once; the top ten hold about 1.9%. Sample: PBMCs or T cells enriched from blood (not recorded which). Receptors originate from a woman between 18 and 30 years old who had recovered from COVID-19.

This chain joins TRBV5-1 and TRBJ2-2; 11 bases map to TRBD2. CDR1 and CDR2 from the germline V gene are SGHRS and YFSETQ. V was pared by 1 base and J by 7 bases, with 12 bases of the junction left unmatched. This CDR3 region has 18 residues. CDR3 residues: CASSLRLAGGRGHGELFF. CDR3 nucleotide sequence: TGCGCCAGCAGCTTGAGGCTAGCGGGAGGCCGCGGTCACGGGGAGCTGTTTTTT.

The chain is built from TRBV12-3 or TRBV12-4 and TRBJ1-2; perhaps TRBD1 as D (6 bases). There are 12 residues in the CDR3. V was shortened by 6 bases and J by 8 bases, with 13 bases between the two germline ends. In nucleotides, the CDR3 is TGTGCCAGCAGCCCGCGGACAGTCGGCTACACCTTC. Encoded protein: CASSPRTVGYTF.

This clone appeared many times. The chain uses TRBV28 and TRBJ2-7, with D possibly being TRBD1 (6 bases). V was shortened by 1 base and J by 7 bases, with 11 bases between the two germline ends. The CDR3 length is 13 residues. Germline V gene sequence: CDR1 MDHEN, CDR2 SYDVKM. CDR3 in amino acids: CASSLLSGDEQYF. The CDR3 region has the DNA TGTGCCAGCAGTTTATTGTCAGGGGATGAGCAGTACTTC.

The table lists this clone with a count of one. The rearrangement uses TRBV27 and TRBJ2-1, with 13 bases matching TRBD2. The germline gives CDR1 MNHEY, CDR2 SMNVEV (reference sequence). The CDR3 extends over 14 amino acids. J lost 7 bases, V lost 6 bases, and 3 bases had no gene match. The CDR3 DNA follows: TGTGCCAGCAGCCGGGGACTAGCGGGAAATGAGCAGTTCTTC. It specifies CASSRGLAGNEQFF.

This clone has more than one count but fewer than ten. The chain couples TRBV2 to TRBJ2-5; 10 positions match TRBD2. V lost 4 bases, J lost 5 bases, and 7 bases stayed unmatched. In germline, CDR1 is SNHLY, CDR2 FYNNEI. This CDR3 region has 15 residues. CDR3 bases: TGTGCCAGCAGTGGGACTAGCGGATACACGGAGACCCAGTACTTC. It encodes CASSGTSGYTETQYF.

The genes are TRBV4-1 and TRBJ1-1; possible D gene TRBD1, 5 bases. Germline CDR1 is MGHRA and CDR2 is YSYEKL. V lost 4 bases and J 2 bases, leaving 8 bases between the germline ends. This CDR3 has 13 residues. The CDR3 nucleotides read TGCGCCAGCAGCCGTCAGGGTAACACTGAAGCTTTCTTT. It translates to CASSRQGNTEAFF.

Here the CDR3 DNA reads TGTGCCAGCGGGACAGCCCCGAACACCGGGGAGCTGTTTTTT. Its translation is CASGTAPNTGELFF. The chain employs TRBV6-4 and TRBJ2-2; 7 bases match TRBD1. The ends lost 8 bases at V and 0 bases at J; junction bases unmatched: 3. The CDR3 is 14 amino acids. Germline CDR1 and CDR2: MRHNA and SNTAGT.

V is TRBV25-1 and J is TRBJ1-2; a weak D match, TRBD1 (5 bases). The CDR3 runs to 16 residues. V lost 1 base, J lost 2 bases, and 14 bases lay in between. CDR1 MGHDK and CDR2 SYGVNS come from the germline V gene. CDR3 bases: TGTGCCAGCAGTGAATCGGGTCAGGGATGGAACTATGGCTACACCTTC. Its protein is CASSESGQGWNYGYTF.

The chain combines TRBV18 with TRBJ1-5; D possibly corresponds to TRBD1 (6 bases). V lost 10 bases, J lost 4 bases, and 14 bases lay in between. The CDR3 spans 13 residues. Germline V gives CDR1 KGHSH, CDR2 LQKENI. The CDR3 loop reads CATARQANQPQHF. The CDR3, as DNA: TGTGCCACCGCCCGACAGGCTAATCAGCCCCAGCATTTT.

CDR3 residues: CASSQAQTIYF. The CDR3 DNA reads TGTGCCAGCAGCCAAGCCCAAACCATATATTTT. The gene calls are TRBV3-1 (or the pseudogene TRBV3-2) and TRBJ1-3, with D unclear. V was cut by 1 base and J by 10 bases, with 5 bases left in between. CDR1 is LGHDT and CDR2 is YNNKEL in the germline V gene (reference sequence). CDR3 length: 11 amino acids.

The chain employs TRBV19 and TRBJ1-2, with a possible D match to TRBD1 (5 bases). Germline assignment: CDR1 LNHDA and CDR2 SQIVND (reference sequence). The length of the CDR3 is 13 residues. The V end was cut by 5 bases, the J end by 1 base, with 8 bases between. CDR3 bases: TGTGCCAGTAGTCCAGGGTTTAACTATGGCTACACCTTC. It yields the protein CASSPGFNYGYTF.

The chain is built from TRBV28 and TRBJ1-2; 8 bases fit TRBD1. This CDR3 is built from 16 residues. Trimming took 1 base from V and 7 from J; bases not matched to a gene: 11. Germline V lookup: CDR1 MDHEN, CDR2 SYDVKM. CDR3 nucleotide sequence: TGTGCCAGCAGTTTATATCCTCCGGACAGGGAGAGTGGCTACACCTTC. Its translation: CASSLYPPDRESGYTF.

The chain combines TRBV7-3 with TRBJ1-1; tentatively, D is TRBD1 (5 bases). This CDR3 spans 13 amino acids. From germline, CDR1 is SGHTA and CDR2 FQGTGA. Trimming cost V 8 bases and J 4 bases, with 14 bases left between them. The CDR3 sequence: CASGQGSLTEAFF. In DNA form, the CDR3 reads TGTGCCAGCGGCCAGGGCTCCCTCACTGAAGCTTTCTTT.

Only one count was recorded for this clone. The chain is built from TRBV15 and TRBJ1-1; D is unresolved. The length of the CDR3 is 11 residues. Trimming left V 3 bases short and J 7 bases short, with 6 bases between. The V gene's germline CDR1 is LNHNV and CDR2 YYDKDF (reference sequence). As DNA, the CDR3 is TGTGCCACCAGCAGTGGACTTGAAGCTTTCTTT. Its translation is CATSSGLEAFF.

The chain has TRBV28 and TRBJ1-5; possible D gene TRBD1, 5 bases. Germline-derived CDR1 and CDR2 are MDHEN and SYDVKM. CDR3 size: 12 residues. V was shortened by 8 bases and J by 5 bases, with 10 bases between the two germline ends. The CDR3 DNA follows: TGTGCCAGCGCGGTGGGGCATCAGCCCCAGCATTTT. Protein: CASAVGHQPQHF. Supplemented by reference TRBV28 and TRBJ1-5, the full variable domain reads DVKVTQSSRYLVKRTGEKVFLECVQDMDHENMFWYRQDPGLGLRLIYFSYDVKMKEKGDIPEGYSVSREKKERFSLILESASTNQTSMYLCASAVGHQPQHFGDGTRLSIL.

As for this clone: The junction departs from germline at one end; a sequencing error may be responsible. The rearrangement uses TRBV19 and TRBJ2-7, with a weak D call TRBD2 (6 bases). The CDR3 is 13 residues long. Germline assignment: CDR1 LNHDA and CDR2 SQIVND (reference sequence). CDR3 bases: TGTGTCAGTAGGTCCCGGGAGAAAGACGAGCAGTACTTC. As protein: CVSRSREKDEQYF.

This chain uses TRBV2 with TRBJ1-2, with D maybe TRBD1 (6 bases). Germline V gene sequence: CDR1 SNHLY, CDR2 FYNNEI. Trimming cost V 8 bases and J 5 bases, with 18 bases left between them. The CDR3 runs to 14 residues. CDR3 loop: CASRHLRGQYGYTF. CDR3 nucleotides: TGTGCCAGCCGGCATCTCAGGGGCCAGTATGGCTACACCTTC.

The J gene is TRBJ1-2, the V gene TRBV7-3; the D gene is possibly TRBD1 (6 bases). With 5 bases removed from V and 1 base from J, the gap between germline ends came to 14 bases. CDR3 length: 15 amino acids. Per germline, CDR1 SGHTA and CDR2 FQGTGA. The CDR3 region is CASSPHTGINYGYTF. CDR3 nucleotides: TGTGCCAGCAGCCCCCACACAGGGATTAACTATGGCTACACCTTC.

V and J are TRBV14 and TRBJ2-7; TRBD2 might be the D (5 bases). Germline values: CDR1 SGHDN, CDR2 FVKESK. With 4 bases removed from V and 5 bases from J, the gap between germline ends came to 12 bases. This CDR3 has 13 residues. The CDR3 DNA is TGTGCCAGCAGCCCAACTAGGACCAACGAGCAGTACTTC. Translating gives CASSPTRTNEQYF.

This chain joins TRBV19 and TRBJ2-7; 7 nucleotides align to TRBD1. The V gene's germline CDR1 is LNHDA and CDR2 SQIVND (reference sequence). The CDR3 spans 14 residues. The ends lost 5 bases at V and 2 bases at J; junction bases unmatched: 6. This chain's CDR3 is CASSPPGQPYEQYF. The DNA for the CDR3 is TGTGCCAGTAGTCCCCCGGGACAGCCCTACGAGCAGTACTTC.

This clone turned up a few times. This rearrangement joins TRBV28 to TRBJ1-2; TRBD1 is a possible D gene (6 bases). Trimming pared 5 bases from V and 8 bases from J, leaving 21 bases between. Germline CDR1 reads MDHEN; CDR2 reads SYDVKM. The CDR3 is 15 amino acids. The CDR3 nucleotides read TGTGCCAGCAGTCTTGGCGCGGGGGCGCGGGGGGGCTACACCTTC. It is translated as CASSLGAGARGGYTF.

This sequence joins TRBV11-3 and TRBJ2-7, with D perhaps matching TRBD1 (5 bases). Germline values: CDR1 SGHNT, CDR2 YENEEA. The V gene lost 5 bases and the J gene lost 0 bases, with 23 bases spanning the gap. This CDR3 has 18 amino acids. The CDR3 protein is CASSPGAGKDVGSYEQYF. The CDR3 bases are TGTGCCAGCAGCCCTGGGGCAGGGAAGGATGTTGGCTCCTACGAGCAGTACTTC.

V is TRBV29-1 and J is TRBJ2-7, with D possibly matching TRBD1 (5 bases). The CDR3 is made up of 13 amino acids. V was trimmed by 8 bases and J by 2 bases, leaving 16 bases between them. Germline V CDR1 and CDR2: SQVTM, ANQGSEA. The DNA of the CDR3 is TGCAGCTCTCAAGAAGGGGCGACCTACGAGCAGTACTTC. This translates into CSSQEGATYEQYF.

The chain recombines TRBV4-2 with TRBJ1-2; a weak D match, TRBD1 (6 bases). V was cut by 4 bases and J by 4 bases, with 19 bases left in between. CDR1 is LGHNA, CDR2 YNFKEQ, per germline. This CDR3 contains 16 residues. CDR3 DNA: TGTGCCAGCAGCCCAATCCAGGGACAAGACCTCTATGGCTACACCTTC. As protein: CASSPIQGQDLYGYTF.

The rearrangement links TRBV20-1 to TRBJ2-1; D uncertain. Germline CDR1 DFQATT, CDR2 SNEGSKA (reference sequence). Trimming removed 4 bases from V and 6 bases from J, with 7 bases in between. This CDR3 has 11 residues. The CDR3 here is CSATHFNEQFF. The CDR3, as DNA: TGCAGTGCTACCCATTTCAATGAGCAGTTCTTC.

The chain is built from TRBV3-1 (or the pseudogene TRBV3-2) and TRBJ2-1; D unclear. The ends were cut back, 2 bases at V and 0 bases at J, with 11 bases in the middle. The CDR3 sequence is 16 residues long. Germline V gene sequence: CDR1 LGHDT, CDR2 YNNKEL (reference sequence). The CDR3 sequence: CASSQKPLFSYNEQFF. The CDR3 DNA reads as TGTGCCAGCAGCCAAAAGCCCCTGTTCTCCTACAATGAGCAGTTCTTC.

The chain links TRBV4-3 to TRBJ1-1; D possibly corresponds to TRBD1 (6 bases). The CDR3 has 15 residues. Trimming took 0 bases from V and 1 from J, leaving 9 bases between them. Looked up from germline, CDR1 is LGHNA and CDR2 is YSLEER. CDR3: CASSQDIRGNTEAFF. The CDR3 DNA follows: TGCGCCAGCAGCCAAGACATCAGGGGGAACACTGAAGCTTTCTTT.

This clone has just one count. The chain is built from TRBV5-6 and TRBJ1-6; 7 bases map to TRBD1. The CDR3 extends over 19 amino acids. V lost 0 bases and J lost 5; bases outside the gene matches: 14. The germline V gene encodes CDR1 SGHDT and CDR2 YYEEEE. The CDR3 nucleotides are TGTGCCAGCAGCTTGGCGCTCCAGGGACAGACCATTGATAATTCACCCCTCCACTTT. Protein product: CASSLALQGQTIDNSPLHF.

This clone was seen a single time. The V gene is TRBV2, the J gene TRBJ1-2; 7 bases are shared with TRBD1. CDR3 length equals 16 residues. V shed 7 bases, J shed 6 bases, and the junction held 17 bases outside the gene matches. CDR1 is SNHLY and CDR2 is FYNNEI in the germline V gene. CDR3 sequence: CASTGGPGGFMNGYTF. The CDR3 DNA follows: TGTGCCAGCACGGGGGGGCCAGGGGGTTTTATGAATGGCTACACCTTC.

J is TRBJ1-2 and V is TRBV6-5, with TRBD1 as a possible D gene (6 bases). This CDR3 is 14 amino acids long. Between the trimmed V and J ends, which lost 5 bases and 8 bases, there was a span of 18 bases. Looked up from germline, CDR1 is MNHEY and CDR2 is SVGAGI. CDR3 nucleotide sequence: TGTGCCAGCAGTAACGACAGGAAAGTGTGGGGCTACACCTTC. Its protein product is CASSNDRKVWGYTF.

The table lists this clone with a count of one. The V and J genes are TRBV28 and TRBJ1-2; TRBD1 agrees at 8 bases. Germline V CDR1 and CDR2: MDHEN, SYDVKM. V shed 7 bases, J shed 5 bases, and the junction held 9 bases outside the gene matches. CDR3 size: 14 residues. The CDR3 DNA sequence: TGTGCCAGCAACGTCCCGACAGGGGCTTATGGCTACACCTTC. It yields the protein CASNVPTGAYGYTF.

The chain joins TRBV18 to TRBJ1-1, with 7 bases lining up with TRBD1. V was pared by 5 bases and J by 7 bases, with 7 bases of the junction left unmatched. This CDR3 is 13 amino acids long. Germline V gives CDR1 KGHSH, CDR2 LQKENI. The CDR3 coding sequence is TGTGCCAGCTCAGGCTCCCGGGACAGTGAAGCTTTCTTT. Translation gives CASSGSRDSEAFF.